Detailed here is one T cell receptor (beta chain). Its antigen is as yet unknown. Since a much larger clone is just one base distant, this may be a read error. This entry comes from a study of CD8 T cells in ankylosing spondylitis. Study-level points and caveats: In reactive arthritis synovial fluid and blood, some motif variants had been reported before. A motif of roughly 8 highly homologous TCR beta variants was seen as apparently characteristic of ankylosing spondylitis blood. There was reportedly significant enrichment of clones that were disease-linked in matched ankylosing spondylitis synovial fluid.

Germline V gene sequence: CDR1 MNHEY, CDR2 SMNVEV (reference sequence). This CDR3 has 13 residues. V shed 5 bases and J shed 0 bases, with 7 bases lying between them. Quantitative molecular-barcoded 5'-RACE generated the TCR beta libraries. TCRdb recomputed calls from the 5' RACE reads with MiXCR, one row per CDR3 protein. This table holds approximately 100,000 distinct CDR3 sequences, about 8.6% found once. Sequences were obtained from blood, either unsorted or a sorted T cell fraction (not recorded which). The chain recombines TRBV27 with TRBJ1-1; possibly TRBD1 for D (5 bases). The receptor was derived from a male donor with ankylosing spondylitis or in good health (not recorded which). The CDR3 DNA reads TGTGCCAGCAGTGGGGCTTTGAACACTGAAGCTTTCTTT. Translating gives CASSGALNTEAFF.